This T cell receptor beta chain was found in a study of CD8+ T cells in alopecia areata. Study context: A 6-month period off drug followed tofacitinib, which lasted 6 to 18 months.

Extraction and reverse transcription of RNA yielded cDNA as the sequencing template. Libraries were prepared by immunoSEQ multiplex PCR; TCRdb keeps only in-frame clonotypes and omits some of them. The sample lists hundreds of thousands of clones, around three fifths seen once, with 0.45% in the top ten. Notes on the study in general: Affected lesional scalp, above all in alopecia totalis/universalis, was more clonal than normal scalp.

The CDR3 is 13 amino acids. The germline V gene encodes CDR1 SGHTA and CDR2 FQGNSA. The junction had 6 bases not matched to a gene; V was cut back by 5 bases and J by 6 bases. Researchers took lesional scalp punch biopsies and peripheral blood from people who were alopecia areata patients. From PBMCs, CD4+ and CD8+ T cells were sorted. About this clone itself: Antigen unknown.

The chain carries TRBV7-2 and TRBJ1-1; 7 bases agree with TRBD1. The source is a human donor with alopecia areata. This specimen was CD4+ T cells sorted from blood, taken at week 0. Written as DNA, the CDR3 is TGTGCCAGCAGCAAAGGGGGCGCCGCTGAAGCTTTCTTT. Protein: CASSKGGAAEAFF.